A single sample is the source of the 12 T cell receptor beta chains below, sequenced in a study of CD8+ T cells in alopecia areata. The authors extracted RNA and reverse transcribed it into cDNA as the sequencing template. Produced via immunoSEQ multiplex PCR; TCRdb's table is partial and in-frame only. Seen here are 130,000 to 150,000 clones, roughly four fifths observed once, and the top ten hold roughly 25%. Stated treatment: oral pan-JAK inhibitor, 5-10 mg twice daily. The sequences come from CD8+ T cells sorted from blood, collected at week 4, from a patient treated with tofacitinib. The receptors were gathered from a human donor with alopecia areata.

CDR3 DNA sequence: TGTGCCAGCAGCCATCGAAGGACTGAAGCTTTCTTT. This sequence encodes CASSHRRTEAFF. This sequence joins TRBV7-9 and TRBJ1-1; D not resolved. Deletions cut 5 bases from V and 5 bases from J, with 9 bases between. The CDR3 sequence is 12 residues long. Germline V gene sequence: CDR1 SEHNR, CDR2 FQNEAQ (reference sequence).

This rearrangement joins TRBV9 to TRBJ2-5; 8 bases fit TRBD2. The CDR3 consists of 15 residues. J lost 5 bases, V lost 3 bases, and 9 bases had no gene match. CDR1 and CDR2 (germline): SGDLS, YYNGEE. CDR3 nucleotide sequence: TGTGCCAGCAGCGAAGGGACTGGCGGGGGGGAGACCCAGTACTTC. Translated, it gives CASSEGTGGGETQYF.

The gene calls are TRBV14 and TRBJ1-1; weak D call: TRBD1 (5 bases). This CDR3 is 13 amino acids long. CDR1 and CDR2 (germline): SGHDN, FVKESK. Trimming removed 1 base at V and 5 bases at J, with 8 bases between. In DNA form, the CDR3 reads TGTGCCAGCAGCCAAGTGGCAGGGACTGAAGCTTTCTTT. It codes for CASSQVAGTEAFF.

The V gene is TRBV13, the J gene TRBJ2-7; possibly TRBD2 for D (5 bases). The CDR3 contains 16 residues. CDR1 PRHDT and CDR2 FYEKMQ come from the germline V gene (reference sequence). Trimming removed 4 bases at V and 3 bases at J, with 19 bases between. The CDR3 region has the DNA TGTGCCAGCAGCTCTCAAGGAGGAGCGGCCCACTACGAGCAGTACTTC. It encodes CASSSQGGAAHYEQYF.

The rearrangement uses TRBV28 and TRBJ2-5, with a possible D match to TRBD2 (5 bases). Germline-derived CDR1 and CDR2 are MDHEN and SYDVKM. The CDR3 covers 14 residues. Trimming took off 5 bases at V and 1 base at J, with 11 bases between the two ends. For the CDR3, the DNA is TGTGCCAGCAGTCCGGAGCGGAGCCAAGAGACCCAGTACTTC. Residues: CASSPERSQETQYF.

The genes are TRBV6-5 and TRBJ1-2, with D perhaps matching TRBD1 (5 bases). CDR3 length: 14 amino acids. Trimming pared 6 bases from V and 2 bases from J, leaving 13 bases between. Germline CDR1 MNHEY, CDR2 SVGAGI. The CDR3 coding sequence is TGTGCCAGCAGCCCATCACAGGTGAACTATGGCTACACCTTC. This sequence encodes CASSPSQVNYGYTF.

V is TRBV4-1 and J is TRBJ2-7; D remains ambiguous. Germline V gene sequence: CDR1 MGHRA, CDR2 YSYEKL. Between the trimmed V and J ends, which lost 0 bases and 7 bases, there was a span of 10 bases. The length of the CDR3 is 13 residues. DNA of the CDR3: TGCGCCAGCAGCCAAGATAGTCCGCGAGAGCAGTACTTC. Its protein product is CASSQDSPREQYF.

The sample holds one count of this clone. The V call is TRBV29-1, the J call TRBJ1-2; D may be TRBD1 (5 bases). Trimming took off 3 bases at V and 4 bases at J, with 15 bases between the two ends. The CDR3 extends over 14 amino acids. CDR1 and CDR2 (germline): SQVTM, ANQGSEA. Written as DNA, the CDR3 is TGCAGCGTTGAGTACAGGACCCCGCTCTATGGCTACACCTTC. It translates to CSVEYRTPLYGYTF.

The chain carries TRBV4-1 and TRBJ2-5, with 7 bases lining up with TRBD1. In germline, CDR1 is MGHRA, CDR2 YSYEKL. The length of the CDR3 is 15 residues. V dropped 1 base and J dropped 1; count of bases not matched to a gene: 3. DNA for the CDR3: TGCGCCAGCAGCCAAGGAGGGACAGCCCAAGAGACCCAGTACTTC. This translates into CASSQGGTAQETQYF.

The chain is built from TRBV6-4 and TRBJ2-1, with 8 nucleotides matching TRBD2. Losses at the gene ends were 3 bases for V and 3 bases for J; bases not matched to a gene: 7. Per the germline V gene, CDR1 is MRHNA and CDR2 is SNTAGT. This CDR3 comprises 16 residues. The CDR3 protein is CASSEYPAGVYNEQFF. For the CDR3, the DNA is TGTGCCAGCAGTGAATACCCAGCGGGGGTCTACAATGAGCAGTTCTTC.

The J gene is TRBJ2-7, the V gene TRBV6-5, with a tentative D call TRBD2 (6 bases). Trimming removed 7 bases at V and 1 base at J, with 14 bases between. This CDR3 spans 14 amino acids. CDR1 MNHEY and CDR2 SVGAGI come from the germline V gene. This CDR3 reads CASKAPGLSYEQYF. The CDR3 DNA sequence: TGTGCCAGCAAAGCACCGGGACTGTCCTACGAGCAGTACTTC.

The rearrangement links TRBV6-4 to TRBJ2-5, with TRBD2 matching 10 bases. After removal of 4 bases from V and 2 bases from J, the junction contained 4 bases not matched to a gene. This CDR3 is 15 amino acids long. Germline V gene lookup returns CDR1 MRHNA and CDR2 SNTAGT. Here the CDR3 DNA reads TGTGCCAGCAGTGTCATAGCGGGGGGTCAAGAGACCCAGTACTTC. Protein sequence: CASSVIAGGQETQYF.